This TCR beta chain derives from a study of OX40 agonist ivuxolimab in advanced cancers. Study information: Patients were treated with intravenous ivuxolimab, dosed at 0.01 to 10 mg/kg and infused every 2 weeks. Partial responses occurred in Three dose-escalation patients, one with hepatocellular carcinoma and two with cutaneous melanoma. Treatment received earlier with anti-PD-1, anti-PD-L1 or anti-CTLA-4 agents was allowed, and more than 30% had some.

This CDR3 region has 14 residues. The V end lost 1 base, the J end lost 6 bases, and 10 bases lay between the germline ends. The germline V gene encodes CDR1 SEHNR and CDR2 FQNEAQ (reference sequence). Study-level results: Doses of 0.1 to 3.0 mg/kg were accompanied by clonal expansion of CD4+ and CD8+ blood T cells by week 6.

Note on this clone: Its specificity is not known.

TCRdb's copy holds only in-frame clones and misses some; the assay was immunoSEQ multiplex PCR. The data hold approximately 30,000 clones, with roughly 80% observed a single time. This chain joins TRBV7-9 and TRBJ2-1; possibly TRBD2 for D (5 bases). The sequences come from CD4+ or CD8+ T cells sorted from blood, collected in a trial of the OX40 agonist ivuxolimab. The receptor was isolated from an adult with an advanced solid tumor such as melanoma, head and neck, liver or kidney cancer. The CDR3 DNA sequence: TGTGCCAGCAGCTTAGTACGGGGAGCCAATGAGCAGTTCTTC. It yields the protein CASSLVRGANEQFF.